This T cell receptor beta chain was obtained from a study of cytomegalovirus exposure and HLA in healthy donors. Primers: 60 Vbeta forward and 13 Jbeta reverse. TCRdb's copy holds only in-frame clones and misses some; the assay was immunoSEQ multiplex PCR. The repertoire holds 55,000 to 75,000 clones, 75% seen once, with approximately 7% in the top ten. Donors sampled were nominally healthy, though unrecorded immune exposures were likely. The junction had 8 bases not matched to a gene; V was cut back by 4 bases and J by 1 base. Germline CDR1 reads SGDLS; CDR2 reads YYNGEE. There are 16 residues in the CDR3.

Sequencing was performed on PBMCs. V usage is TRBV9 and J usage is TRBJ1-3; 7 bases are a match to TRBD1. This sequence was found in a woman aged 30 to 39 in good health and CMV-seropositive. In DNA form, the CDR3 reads TGTGCCAGCAGCCCAGACCCCAGGGGGTCTGGAAACACCATATATTTT. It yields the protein CASSPDPRGSGNTIYF.